A single sample is the source of the 25 T cell receptor beta chains below, sequenced in a study of T cells in localized non-small cell lung cancer. Some clones are missing from TCRdb's copy, which holds only in-frame ones; the method was immunoSEQ multiplex PCR. The sample holds about 70,000 clones, approximately 84% seen once. This specimen was peripheral blood, taken before any cancer treatment. Receptors were obtained from a female donor over 55 with stage I lung adenocarcinoma.

J is TRBJ1-5 and V is TRBV2, with D maybe TRBD1 (6 bases). CDR3 size: 16 residues. Per the germline V gene, CDR1 is SNHLY and CDR2 is FYNNEI. With 6 bases removed from V and 1 base from J, the gap between germline ends came to 16 bases. The DNA for the CDR3 is TGTGCCAGCAGGTCTCACAGGGAGGGAAGCAATCAGCCCCAGCATTTT. This translates into CASRSHREGSNQPQHF.

The chain combines TRBV5-6 with TRBJ1-3; D is perhaps TRBD1 (5 bases). CDR3 length: 16 amino acids. Per germline, CDR1 SGHDT and CDR2 YYEEEE. Trimming stripped 2 bases from V and 4 bases from J, with 16 bases between. The CDR3 DNA reads TGTGCCAGCAGCTTTCGACAGCTCGACGTGGGAAACACCATATATTTT. The encoded protein is CASSFRQLDVGNTIYF.

As regards this clone: The CDR3 carries no conserved terminal phenylalanine or tryptophan, so it likely arises from a read error. Because the CDR3's place on the DNA is in doubt, the DNA is left out and the CDR3 is given as listed by TCRdb. The gene calls are TRBV21-1 and TRBJ1-1; the DNA was not compared with TRBD1, the D call given in the table. TRBV21-1 is classified as a pseudogene. The CDR3 length is 10 residues, termini included. CDR3 region: CASSKGTGPA.

This sequence joins TRBV2 and TRBJ1-5; a possible D gene is TRBD1 (5 bases). The CDR3 sequence is 14 residues long. Trimming left V 5 bases short and J 2 bases short, with 10 bases between. Germline V lookup: CDR1 SNHLY, CDR2 FYNNEI. This CDR3 reads CASSWTRGNQPQHF. CDR3 DNA: TGTGCCAGCAGTTGGACAAGAGGCAATCAGCCCCAGCATTTT.

This clone has just a few counts. The CDR3 loop is CASSPQGGPLHF. The CDR3 region has the DNA TGTGCCAGCAGCCCCCAGGGTGGACCCCTCCACTTT. This chain joins TRBV7-3 and TRBJ1-6; D might be TRBD1 (5 bases). The CDR3 totals 12 residues. Per the germline V gene, CDR1 is SGHTA and CDR2 is FQGTGA. Trimming removed 5 bases from V and 12 bases from J, with 11 bases in between.

The chain combines TRBV5-4 with TRBJ2-3, with D maybe TRBD2 (6 bases). The germline V gene encodes CDR1 SGHNT and CDR2 YYREEE (reference sequence). The CDR3 spans 16 residues. V lost 4 bases and J lost 1, with 16 bases in between. The CDR3 DNA reads TGTGCCAGCAGCCAAGCGGGCGGCGCACGCACAGATACGCAGTATTTT. Protein sequence: CASSQAGGARTDTQYF.

This clone was found once. The chain couples TRBV5-1 to TRBJ2-3; 9 positions agree with TRBD1. Trimming cost V 6 bases and J 4 bases; bases outside gene matches: 6. In germline, CDR1 is SGHRS, CDR2 YFSETQ. The CDR3 covers 14 residues. DNA of the CDR3: TGCGCCAGCACTTCGGGACAGGGTTCAGATACGCAGTATTTT. Translation: CASTSGQGSDTQYF.

This rearrangement joins TRBV12-5 to TRBJ2-5; the match to TRBD2 covers 8 bases. V lost 3 bases and J lost 5; bases outside the gene matches: 8. CDR1 is LGHNT, CDR2 FRNRAP, per germline. This CDR3 contains 15 residues. CDR3 DNA sequence: TGTGCTAGTGGTTTCTCCTCCGGGACTAGGGAGACCCAGTACTTC. Its translation: CASGFSSGTRETQYF.

This clone came up once. The chain recombines TRBV7-9 with TRBJ1-4; no reliable D call. The CDR3 has 18 amino acids. V was shortened by 5 bases and J by 4 bases, with 23 bases between the two germline ends. Germline CDR1 is SEHNR and CDR2 is FQNEAQ (reference sequence). The CDR3 protein is CASSPIPGKRTSNEKLFF. Written as DNA, the CDR3 is TGTGCCAGCAGCCCGATTCCAGGCAAACGGACCAGTAATGAAAAACTGTTTTTT.

CDR3 in DNA: TGTGCCAGCAGACCACCGGGCACAGATACGCAGTATTTT. It is translated as CASRPPGTDTQYF. The chain combines TRBV6-6 with TRBJ2-3; D gene unclear. This CDR3 region has 13 residues. With 6 bases removed from V and 1 base from J, the gap between germline ends came to 8 bases. The germline V gene encodes CDR1 MNHNY and CDR2 SVGAGI (reference sequence).

This clone has a single count. The chain is built from TRBV6-6 and TRBJ1-5, with D possibly TRBD1 on 5 matching bases. Germline CDR1 is MNHNY and CDR2 is SVGAGI (reference sequence). The V end was cut by 8 bases, the J end by 7 bases, with 12 bases between. CDR3 length equals 12 residues. The CDR3 here is CASSSGLQPQHF. As DNA, the CDR3 is TGTGCCAGCTCGTCAGGGCTACAGCCCCAGCATTTT.

The chain carries TRBV5-8 and TRBJ1-2; D unresolved. The CDR3 is 12 amino acids. Trimming left V 4 bases short and J 8 bases short, with 12 bases between. The germline CDR1 and CDR2 sequences are SGHTS and YDEGEE. In DNA, the CDR3 is TGTGCCAGCAGCCTGGACCAGACGGGCTACACCTTC. Translation: CASSLDQTGYTF.

The V and J genes are TRBV27 and TRBJ1-5; no reliable D call. Trimming removed 3 bases at V and 5 bases at J, with 11 bases between. This CDR3 spans 14 amino acids. CDR1 and CDR2 from the germline V gene are MNHEY and SMNVEV (reference sequence). In nucleotides, the CDR3 is TGTGCCAGCAGTTTTAGACAACTAGATCAGCCCCAGCATTTT. This encodes CASSFRQLDQPQHF.

The chain carries TRBV19 and TRBJ1-2; D not certain. Germline-derived CDR1 and CDR2 are LNHDA and SQIVND (reference sequence). Trimming stripped 5 bases from V and 3 bases from J, with 13 bases between. The CDR3 has 14 residues. This chain's CDR3 is CASSRERADYGYTF. The CDR3 region has the DNA TGTGCCAGTAGTCGGGAGAGGGCGGACTATGGCTACACCTTC.

The chain uses TRBV2 and TRBJ1-2; perhaps TRBD1 as D (5 bases). The V and J ends lost 4 bases and 8 bases respectively, with 14 bases between them. This CDR3 is 13 amino acids long. CDR1 is SNHLY, CDR2 FYNNEI, per germline. This CDR3 reads CASSVRGGRGYTF. The CDR3 region has the DNA TGTGCCAGCAGTGTAAGGGGCGGGCGAGGCTACACCTTC.

The gene calls are TRBV7-2 and TRBJ2-3, with 14 bases matching TRBD2. This CDR3 is 16 amino acids long. The V and J ends lost 0 bases and 5 bases, in that order; junction bases with no gene match: 1. The germline V gene encodes CDR1 SGHTA and CDR2 FQGNSA. The DNA of the CDR3 is TGTGCCAGCAGCTTAGCGGGACTAGCGGGAGAAGATACGCAGTATTTT. Amino acids: CASSLAGLAGEDTQYF.

The chain employs TRBV19 and TRBJ1-5; D not resolved. Germline CDR1 is LNHDA and CDR2 is SQIVND (reference sequence). This CDR3 contains 14 residues. V lost 4 bases and J lost 2, with 9 bases in between. The CDR3 sequence: CASSNRGGNQPQHF. The CDR3 coding sequence is TGTGCCAGTAGTAACCGGGGAGGCAATCAGCCCCAGCATTTT. The variable domain in full, with the rest retrieved from reference TRBV19 and TRBJ1-5, is DGGITQSPKYLFRKEGQNVTLSCEQNLNHDAMYWYRQDPGQGLRLIYYSQIVNDFQKGDIAEGYSVSREKKESFPLTVTSAQKNPTAFYLCASSNRGGNQPQHFGDGTRLSIL.

The rearrangement joins TRBV29-1 to TRBJ2-3; D possibly uses TRBD1 or TRBD2 (5 bases each). CDR3 length: 14 amino acids. The germline V and J ends were trimmed by 1 base and 4 bases, with 12 bases remaining between them. Germline V gene lookup returns CDR1 SQVTM and CDR2 ANQGSEA. This chain's CDR3 is CSVEGGRGADTQYF. DNA of the CDR3: TGCAGCGTTGAAGGGGGTAGAGGGGCAGATACGCAGTATTTT.

J is TRBJ2-7 and V is TRBV19; D not resolved. The CDR3 runs to 15 residues. Germline V gene lookup returns CDR1 LNHDA and CDR2 SQIVND (reference sequence). Trimming shortened V by 1 base and J by 2 bases, and 12 bases separated the two germline ends. CDR3: CASSIVYREAYEQYF. As DNA, the CDR3 is TGTGCCAGTAGTATAGTATACCGAGAGGCCTACGAGCAGTACTTC.

The chain combines TRBV11-3 with TRBJ1-1; D gene uncertain. The V and J ends lost 6 bases and 1 base respectively, with 15 bases between them. This CDR3 region has 15 residues. CDR1 SGHNT and CDR2 YENEEA come from the germline V gene. CDR3 protein: CASRPGSASNTEAFF. CDR3 in DNA: TGTGCCAGCAGACCCGGTTCAGCCTCGAACACTGAAGCTTTCTTT.

The chain employs TRBV5-1 and TRBJ2-5, with D possibly matching TRBD1 (6 bases). CDR1 is SGHRS and CDR2 is YFSETQ in the germline V gene. CDR3 length: 15 amino acids. With 3 bases removed from V and 1 base from J, the gap between germline ends came to 13 bases. CDR3 protein: CASSSLPGVQETQYF. CDR3 DNA: TGCGCCAGCAGCTCTTTACCAGGGGTCCAAGAGACCCAGTACTTC.

This chain connects TRBV9 to TRBJ1-4; unclear D gene. This CDR3 spans 16 amino acids. Germline CDR1 reads SGDLS; CDR2 reads YYNGEE. Trimming left V 2 bases short and J 0 bases short, with 11 bases between. The CDR3 reads CASSVRGSATNEKLFF. Here the CDR3 DNA reads TGTGCCAGCAGCGTCCGTGGGAGTGCAACTAATGAAAAACTGTTTTTT.

This chain uses TRBV7-3 with TRBJ1-1; a possible D gene is TRBD1 (5 bases). The germline CDR1 and CDR2 sequences are SGHTA and FQGTGA. This CDR3 is 14 amino acids long. V shed 3 bases and J shed 5 bases, with 13 bases lying between them. CDR3 sequence (DNA): TGTGCCAGCAGCTTGACTGGACCAGGGACTGAAGCTTTCTTT. This encodes CASSLTGPGTEAFF. The entire variable domain, with the rest obtained from reference TRBV7-3 and TRBJ1-1, is as follows: GAGVSQTPSNKVTEKGKYVELRCDPISGHTALYWYRQSLGQGPEFLIYFQGTGAADDSGLPNDRFFAVRPEGSVSTLKIQRTERGDSAVYLCASSLTGPGTEAFFGQGTRLTVV.

V and J are TRBV18 and TRBJ1-1, with a possible D match to TRBD1 (6 bases). This CDR3 has 12 amino acids. Trimming shortened V by 5 bases and J by 8 bases, and 12 bases separated the two germline ends. Germline V gene data show CDR1 as KGHSH and CDR2 as LQKENI. The CDR3 bases are TGTGCCAGCTCAGGGCAGACAGGAGAAGCTTTCTTT. Its protein is CASSGQTGEAFF.

This clone was seen only once. The chain couples TRBV19 to TRBJ1-1; the D is unclear. This CDR3 spans 15 amino acids. V was shortened by 6 bases and J by 2 bases, with 16 bases between the two germline ends. From germline, CDR1 is LNHDA and CDR2 SQIVND (reference sequence). CDR3 in DNA: TGTGCCAGTAGAAGGTTTTATGGGGATAACACTGAAGCTTTCTTT. Protein product: CASRRFYGDNTEAFF.